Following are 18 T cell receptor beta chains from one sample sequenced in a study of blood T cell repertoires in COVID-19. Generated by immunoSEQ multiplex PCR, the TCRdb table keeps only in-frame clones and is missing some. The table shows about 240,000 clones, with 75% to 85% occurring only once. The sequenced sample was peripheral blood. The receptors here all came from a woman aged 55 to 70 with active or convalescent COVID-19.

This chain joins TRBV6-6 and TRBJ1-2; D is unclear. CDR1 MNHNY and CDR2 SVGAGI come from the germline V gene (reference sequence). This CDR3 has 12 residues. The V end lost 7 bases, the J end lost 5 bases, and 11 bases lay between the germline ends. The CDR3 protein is CASTRREYGYTF. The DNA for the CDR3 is TGTGCCAGCACTAGGAGGGAGTATGGCTACACCTTC.

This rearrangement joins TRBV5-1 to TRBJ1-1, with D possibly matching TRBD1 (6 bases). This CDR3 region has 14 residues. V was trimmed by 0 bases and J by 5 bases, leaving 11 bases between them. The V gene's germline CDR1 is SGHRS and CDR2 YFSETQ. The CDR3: CASSLAVGGTEAFF. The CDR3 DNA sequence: TGCGCCAGCAGCTTGGCAGTAGGGGGAACTGAAGCTTTCTTT.

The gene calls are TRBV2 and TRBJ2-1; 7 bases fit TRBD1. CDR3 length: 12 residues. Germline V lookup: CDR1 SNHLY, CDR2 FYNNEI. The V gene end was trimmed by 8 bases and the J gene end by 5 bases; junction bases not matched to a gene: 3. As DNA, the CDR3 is TGTGCCAGCCTGGGACAGAACAATGAGCAGTTCTTC. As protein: CASLGQNNEQFF.

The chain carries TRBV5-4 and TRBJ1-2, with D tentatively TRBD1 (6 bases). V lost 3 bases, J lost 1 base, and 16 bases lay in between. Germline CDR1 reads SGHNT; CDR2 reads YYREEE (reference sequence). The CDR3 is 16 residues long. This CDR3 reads CASSSTYGQSNYGYTF. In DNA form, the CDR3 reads TGTGCCAGCAGCTCAACGTATGGACAGAGTAACTATGGCTACACCTTC.

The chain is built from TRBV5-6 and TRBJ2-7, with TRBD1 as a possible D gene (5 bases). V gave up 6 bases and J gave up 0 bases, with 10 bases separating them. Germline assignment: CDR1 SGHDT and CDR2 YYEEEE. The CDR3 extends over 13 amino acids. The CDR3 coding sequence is TGTGCCAGCAATCTCAGGGTCTCCTACGAGCAGTACTTC. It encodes CASNLRVSYEQYF. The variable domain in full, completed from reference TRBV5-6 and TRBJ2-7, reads DAGVTQSPTHLIKTRGQQVTLRCSPKSGHDTVSWYQQALGQGPQFIFQYYEEEERQRGNFPDRFSGHQFPNYSSELNVNALLLGDSALYLCASNLRVSYEQYFGPGTRLTVT.

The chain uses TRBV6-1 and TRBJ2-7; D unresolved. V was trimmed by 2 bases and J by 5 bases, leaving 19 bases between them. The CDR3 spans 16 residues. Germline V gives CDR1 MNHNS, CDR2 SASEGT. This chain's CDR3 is CASSEWAGWATDEQYF. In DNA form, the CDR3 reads TGTGCCAGCAGTGAATGGGCCGGATGGGCTACCGACGAGCAGTACTTC.

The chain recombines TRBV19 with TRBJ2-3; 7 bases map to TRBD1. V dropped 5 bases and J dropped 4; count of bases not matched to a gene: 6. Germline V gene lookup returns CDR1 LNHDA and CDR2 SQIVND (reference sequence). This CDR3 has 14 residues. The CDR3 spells CASSPRQGPDTQYF. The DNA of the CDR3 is TGTGCCAGTAGTCCCAGACAGGGTCCAGATACGCAGTATTTT.

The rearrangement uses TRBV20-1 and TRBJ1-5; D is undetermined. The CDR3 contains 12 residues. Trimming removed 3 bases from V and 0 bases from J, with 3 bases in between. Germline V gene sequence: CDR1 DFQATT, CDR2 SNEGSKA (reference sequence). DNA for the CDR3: TGCAGTGCTAGTCTTAGCAATCAGCCCCAGCATTTT. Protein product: CSASLSNQPQHF.

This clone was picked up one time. The CDR3 DNA follows: TGCAGCGTTGAGGACAGGGTGAACTATGGCTACACCTTC. Amino acid sequence: CSVEDRVNYGYTF. The rearrangement uses TRBV29-1 and TRBJ1-2; 8 bases fit TRBD1. The CDR3 runs 13 residues. Trimming removed 3 bases from V and 2 bases from J; junction bases left unmatched: 2. Germline lookup yields CDR1 SQVTM and CDR2 ANQGSEA.

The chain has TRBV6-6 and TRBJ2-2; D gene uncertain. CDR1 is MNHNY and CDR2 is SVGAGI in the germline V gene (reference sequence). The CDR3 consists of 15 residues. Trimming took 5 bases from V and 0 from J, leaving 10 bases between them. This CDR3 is CASSPQIANTGELFF. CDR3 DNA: TGTGCCAGCAGTCCACAGATTGCGAACACCGGGGAGCTGTTTTTT.

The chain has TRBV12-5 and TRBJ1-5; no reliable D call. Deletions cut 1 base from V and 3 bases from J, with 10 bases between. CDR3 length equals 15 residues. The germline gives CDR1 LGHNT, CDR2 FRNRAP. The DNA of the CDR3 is TGTGCTAGTGGTTTGGGGGCGCAGGCCAATCAGCCCCAGCATTTT. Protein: CASGLGAQANQPQHF.

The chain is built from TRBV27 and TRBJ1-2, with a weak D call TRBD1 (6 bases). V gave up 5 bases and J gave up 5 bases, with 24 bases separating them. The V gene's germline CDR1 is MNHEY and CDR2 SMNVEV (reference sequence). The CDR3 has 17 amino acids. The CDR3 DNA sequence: TGTGCCAGCAGTGCATATGGTAGTCTGGGGGCTTCTTATGGCTACACCTTC. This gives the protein CASSAYGSLGASYGYTF.

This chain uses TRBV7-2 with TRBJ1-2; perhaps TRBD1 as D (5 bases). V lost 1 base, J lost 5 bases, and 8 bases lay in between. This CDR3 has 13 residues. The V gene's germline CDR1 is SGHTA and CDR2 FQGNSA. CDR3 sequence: CASSLGQPYGYTF. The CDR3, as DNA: TGTGCCAGCAGCTTAGGACAGCCGTATGGCTACACCTTC.

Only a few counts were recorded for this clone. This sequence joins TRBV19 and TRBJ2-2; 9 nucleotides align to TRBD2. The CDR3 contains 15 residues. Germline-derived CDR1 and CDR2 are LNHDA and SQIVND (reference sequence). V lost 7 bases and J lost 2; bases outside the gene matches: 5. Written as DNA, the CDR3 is TGTGCCAGTACCTTAGCGGGGGATAACACCGGGGAGCTGTTTTTT. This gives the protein CASTLAGDNTGELFF.

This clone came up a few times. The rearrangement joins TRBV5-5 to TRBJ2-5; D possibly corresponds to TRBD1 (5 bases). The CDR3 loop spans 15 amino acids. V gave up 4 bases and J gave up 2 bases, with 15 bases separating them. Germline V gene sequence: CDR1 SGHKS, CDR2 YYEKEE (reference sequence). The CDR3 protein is CASSALEQVQETQYF. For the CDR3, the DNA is TGTGCCAGCAGCGCACTGGAACAGGTACAAGAGACCCAGTACTTC. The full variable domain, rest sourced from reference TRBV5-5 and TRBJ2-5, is DAGVTQSPTHLIKTRGQQVTLRCSPISGHKSVSWYQQVLGQGPQFIFQYYEKEERGRGNFPDRFSARQFPNYSSELNVNALLLGDSALYLCASSALEQVQETQYFGPGTRLLVL.

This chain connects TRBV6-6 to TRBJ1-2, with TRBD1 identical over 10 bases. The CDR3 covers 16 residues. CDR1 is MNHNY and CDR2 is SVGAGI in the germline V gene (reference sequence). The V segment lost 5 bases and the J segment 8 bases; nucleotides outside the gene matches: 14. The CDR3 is CASSTRQGALGSGYTF. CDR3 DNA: TGTGCCAGCAGTACGCGACAGGGGGCGCTTGGTTCGGGCTACACCTTC.

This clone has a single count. Here the CDR3 reads CASSSRPTSGGSNTGELFF. The CDR3, as DNA: TGCGCCAGCAGCTCCCGCCCGACTAGCGGGGGGTCGAACACCGGGGAGCTGTTTTTT. The genes are TRBV4-1 and TRBJ2-2; 13 bases line up with TRBD2. V was clipped by 5 bases and J by 0 bases; unmatched bases: 9. Germline values: CDR1 MGHRA, CDR2 YSYEKL. CDR3 length: 19 residues.

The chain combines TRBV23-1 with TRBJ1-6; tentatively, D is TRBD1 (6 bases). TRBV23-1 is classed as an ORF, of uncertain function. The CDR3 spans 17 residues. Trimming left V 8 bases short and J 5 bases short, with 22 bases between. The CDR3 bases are TGCGCCAGCCCCCTTGGGCACGGACAGAACCATAATTCACCCCTCCACTTT. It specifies CASPLGHGQNHNSPLHF.